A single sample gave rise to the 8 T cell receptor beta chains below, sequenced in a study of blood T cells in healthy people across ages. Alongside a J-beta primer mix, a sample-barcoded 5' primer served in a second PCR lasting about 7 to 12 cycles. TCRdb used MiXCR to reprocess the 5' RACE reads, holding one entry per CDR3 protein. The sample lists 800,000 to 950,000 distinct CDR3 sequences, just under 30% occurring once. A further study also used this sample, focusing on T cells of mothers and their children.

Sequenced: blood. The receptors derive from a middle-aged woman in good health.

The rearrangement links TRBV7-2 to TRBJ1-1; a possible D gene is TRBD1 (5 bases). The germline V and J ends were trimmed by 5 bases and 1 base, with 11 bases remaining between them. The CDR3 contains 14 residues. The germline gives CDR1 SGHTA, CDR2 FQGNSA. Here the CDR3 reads CASSPRQPNTEAFF. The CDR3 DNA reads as TGTGCCAGCAGCCCAAGACAGCCGAACACTGAAGCTTTCTTT.

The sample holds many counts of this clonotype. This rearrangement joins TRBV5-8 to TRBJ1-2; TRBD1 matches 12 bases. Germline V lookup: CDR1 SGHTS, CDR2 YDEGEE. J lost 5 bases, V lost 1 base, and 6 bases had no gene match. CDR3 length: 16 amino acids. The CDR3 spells CASSLPGTGGGYGYTF. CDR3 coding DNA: TGTGCCAGCAGCTTGCCCGGGACAGGGGGCGGGTATGGCTACACCTTC.

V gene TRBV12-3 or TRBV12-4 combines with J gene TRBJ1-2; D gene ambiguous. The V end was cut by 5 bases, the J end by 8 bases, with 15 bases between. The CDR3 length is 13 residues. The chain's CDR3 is CASSETQIEGYTF. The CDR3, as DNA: TGTGCCAGCAGTGAAACCCAGATAGAGGGCTACACCTTC.

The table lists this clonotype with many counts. The chain's CDR3 is CASSFYPTGLAEQYF. The CDR3 region has the DNA TGTGCCAGCAGTTTCTACCCGACAGGGTTGGCCGAGCAGTACTTC. The genes are TRBV27 and TRBJ2-7, with TRBD1 matching over 7 bases. Germline V gene data show CDR1 as MNHEY and CDR2 as SMNVEV (reference sequence). This CDR3 region has 15 residues. V was clipped by 3 bases and J by 6 bases; unmatched bases: 11.

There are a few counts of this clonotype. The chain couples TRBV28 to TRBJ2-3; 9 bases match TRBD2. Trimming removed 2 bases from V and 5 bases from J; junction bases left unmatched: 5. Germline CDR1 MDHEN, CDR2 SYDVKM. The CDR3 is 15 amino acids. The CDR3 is CASSLEGLAVDTQYF. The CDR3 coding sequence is TGTGCCAGCAGTTTAGAGGGACTAGCTGTAGATACGCAGTATTTT.

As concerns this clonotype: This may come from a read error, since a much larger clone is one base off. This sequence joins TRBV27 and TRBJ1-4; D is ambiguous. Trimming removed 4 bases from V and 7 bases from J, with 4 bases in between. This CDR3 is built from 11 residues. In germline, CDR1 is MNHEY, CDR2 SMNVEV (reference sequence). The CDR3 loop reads CASSSSEKLFF. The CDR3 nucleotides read TGTGCCAGCAGTTCGAGTGAAAAACTGTTTTTT.

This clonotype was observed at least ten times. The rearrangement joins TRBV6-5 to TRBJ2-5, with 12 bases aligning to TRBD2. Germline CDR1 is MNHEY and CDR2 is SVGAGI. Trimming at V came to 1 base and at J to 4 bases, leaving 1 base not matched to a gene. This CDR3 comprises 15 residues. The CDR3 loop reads CASSYWGLAGETQYF. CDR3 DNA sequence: TGTGCCAGCAGTTACTGGGGACTAGCGGGAGAGACCCAGTACTTC.

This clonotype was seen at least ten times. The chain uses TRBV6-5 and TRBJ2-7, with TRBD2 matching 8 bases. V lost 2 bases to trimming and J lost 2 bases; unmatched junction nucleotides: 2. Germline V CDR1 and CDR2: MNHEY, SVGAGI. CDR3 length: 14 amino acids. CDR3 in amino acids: CASSYRGGPYEQYF. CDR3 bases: TGTGCCAGCAGTTACCGGGGGGGACCCTACGAGCAGTACTTC.